This entry describes one T cell receptor (beta chain). Its target antigen remains unknown. No much larger clonotype is one base removed from it; base qualities were not supplied. This sample is drawn from a study of cytomegalovirus exposure and HLA in healthy donors (dated by TCRdb to about 2017). About the investigation overall: In an earlier analysis of 587 of the donors, 276 Gb of sequence data and 90 million to 120 million unique TCR beta sequences from about 190 million T cells were reported. Roughly 300 gigabases of sequencing data and tens of millions of unique TCR sequences were included in an early release covering about 620 HLA-typed donors. Of the roughly 400 genotyped donors, about 80% fell in the genetic ancestry cluster associated with self-reported Caucasian donors. The study aimed to test whether cataloging public T cell receptors could reveal signatures of past pathogen exposure. The study profiled the T cell repertoires of some 610 subjects by immunosequencing and related them to cytomegalovirus serostatus. Along with the approximately 700-subject first cohort, a separate validation cohort of 120 different subjects was used. The study combined high-throughput TCR immunosequencing, statistical association of individual TCRs with disease status, and machine learning to predict cytomegalovirus infection status. In a later analysis, previously published TCR beta repertoires from fewer than 750 donors were re-analyzed and high-resolution HLA genotyping was added so that TCR occurrence patterns could be studied. Rather than drawing on any new phenotypic data, the later analysis identified candidate immune exposures from TCR beta sequences and the way those sequences occurred across donors. An earlier analysis of a few hundred of the donors applied high-throughput TCR beta sequencing to assess whether each TCR beta V gene segment acted as functional or pseudogenic. Donor age, sex, ethnicity and CMV serostatus were compiled together with the repertoire data. Genome-wide SNP genotypes for about 65% of the 666 donors were used in a later genetic analysis, which treated that subset as a discovery cohort. Every repertoire in the discovery cohort had been generated on one and the same sequencing platform. Class I and class II HLA loci were covered by the typing at four-digit resolution. Typing coverage differed by locus: A, B, C, DRB1 and DQB1 were typed in roughly 629-640 donors, DQA1 in about 510, DPA1 in around 600, and DPB1 in just under 490. Several DR-DQ haplotypes were handled as single units for association and clustering because linkage in the cohort was strong. Across 300 to 400 genotyped donors of the cohort, an average of about 240,000 unique TCR beta nucleotide sequences per donor were sequenced, and roughly a sixth of those sequences were non-productive. Overall study outcomes, separate from this receptor: HLA typing was unavailable for some donors at each locus, so association tests used only the typed subset. An association between a missense DCLRE1C variant and V-gene and J-gene trimming of TCR beta chains was found in a later genetic analysis and replicated in an independent cohort. In a later genetic analysis, fewer N-insertions in productive TCRs were reported among donors in an Asian-associated ancestry cluster than the approximately 670-donor mean. The authors suggested that the approach could potentially be extended to other disease states and immunological phenotypes. According to a later analysis, TCR association rates differed among HLA loci, with DRB1 alleles showing the most associated TCRs and HLA-C alleles showing the fewest. At a false discovery rate of 0.05, a later analysis linked about 17,000 TCR beta sequences to specific HLA alleles. Several of the top co-occurrence clusters appeared to be linked to parvovirus B19, influenza, CMV and Epstein-Barr virus, according to a later analysis. The study gave a list of more than 150 TCR beta chains associated with cytomegalovirus. While some public TCRs were present in many individuals, most TCR sequences turned up only very rarely across donors. In an earlier analysis of some 550 of the donors, most TCR beta V segments were observed in productive rearrangements about 90% or about 30% of the time, broadly matching IMGT annotations. Some IMGT-functional V segments, including TRBV6-2 and TRBV6-3, could not be distinguished by the 87-base-pair reads and were therefore excluded. Strong co-occurrence of HLA alleles, especially DR and DQ, made assigning TCR associations to individual alleles difficult. The sequencing pipeline was judged likely to have produced a cluster of highly shared sequence variants as a technical artifact. For the cohort, immune exposure information was limited to CMV serostatus. A later analysis found that HLA-associated TCR beta chains were more clonally expanded and had lower generation probabilities than equally common non-associated chains. Most CMV-associated TCR beta chains appeared to be HLA-restricted in a later analysis, and the HLA associations seemed to be driven largely by CMV exposure. A few of the identified cytomegalovirus-associated TCR beta chains were confirmed in vitro to be specific for cytomegalovirus antigens. Linkage disequilibrium might explain the correlated functional status among segregating V segments, but an unknown experimental factor could not be excluded. Sequencing depth was assumed to be roughly uniform across donors in the presence/absence analyses, though that assumption may not hold. This cohort had only TCR beta chains sequenced, and the lack of alpha or paired-chain data limited which features could be detected. Cytomegalovirus status was reported to be diagnosed by the classifier with high specificity and sensitivity in both the original and validation cohorts. The earlier analysis of 587 of the donors excluded some 16 rarely observed V segments, including chromosome 9 orphons, because counts were too low. A further reported finding was that TCR beta sequences accurately predicted the HLA-A and HLA-B alleles for most subjects in the first cohort.

In total, 630 or so healthy bone marrow donors made up the cohort. At the time of sampling, all cohort members were nominally healthy, though unrecorded immune exposures were likely present. Of the 610 or so cohort members, fewer than 300 had positive CMV serostatus and 350 to 450 had negative CMV serostatus, and CMV serostatus was not recorded for the donor. Each donor provided a peripheral blood sample, and peripheral blood mononuclear cells were used for TCR beta sequencing. The Qiagen DNeasy Blood Extraction Kit was used to extract genomic DNA from the blood cell samples. Spanning cysteine to phenylalanine, the CDR3 consists of 15 amino acids. Only the CDR3 DNA is retained, 45 bases long and in frame from the first base. Taken from the germline V gene (reference sequence), the CDR1 and CDR2 loops are LNHDA and SQIVND. Relative to germline, V is 2 bases shorter and J is 6 bases shorter, with 13 bases between their ends.

Libraries were prepared through the immunoSEQ multiplex PCR assay. A mixture of 60 forward primers for TCR Vbeta segments and 13 reverse primers for TCR Jbeta segments was used in the multiplex PCR. Amplification of the CDR3 region of rearranged TCR beta genes was performed with a multiplex PCR assay on genomic DNA. The Illumina HiSeq System was used to sequence the amplified TCR beta libraries as 87-base-pair reads. In the source study's methods: A later analysis counted tens of millions of unique TCR beta chains across the 690 or so repertoires, and around 12 million of these chains were shared by at least two donors. A nearest-neighbor algorithm error-corrected the raw reads and collapsed the reads into unique sequences, merging closely related sequences to remove PCR and sequencing errors. V, D and J gene segments were assigned by aligning CDR3 sequences to IMGT reference sequences. Each retained sequence needed at least a six-nucleotide match to both a V gene segment and a J gene segment. A rearrangement counted as productive if the CDR3 had no stop codons and remained in frame with V and J, and every other rearrangement counted as non-productive. CDR3 was defined by IMGT convention, running from the second conserved V-encoded cysteine to the conserved J-encoded phenylalanine. In an earlier analysis of more than 550 of the donors, sequences lacking an unambiguous match to a single V gene segment were excluded. An earlier analysis of a few hundred of the donors classified V segments as functional when productive rearrangements were above 56.7% and as segregating when the standard deviation between donors was above 5%. A statistical classification framework was developed to diagnose cytomegalovirus status using the catalog of TCR beta chain sequences. In a later analysis, V and J genes were assigned by comparing TCR nucleotide sequences against IMGT/GENE-DB human TR gene sequences. In a later analysis, CDR3 sequences and most-parsimonious VDJ recombination scenarios were assigned using the TCRdist pipeline. In a later analysis, each TCR beta chain was defined by its CDR3 amino acid sequence together with its V-gene family, and reads lacking a unique V-gene family were excluded. A later analysis removed 500 to 650 highly shared, low-generation-probability nucleotide sequences to deal with suspected cross-contamination and a sequencing artifact. A later analysis calculated a clonal expansion index for each public chain from normalized within-repertoire ranks of inferred template counts. Generation probabilities in a later analysis came from a VDJ recombination model fitted to out-of-frame rearrangements, and those results were checked against IGoR. In a later analysis, TCR-TCR, TCR-HLA and TCR-CMV co-occurrence was scored with hypergeometric tests, and a repertoire-size bias correction was applied to TCR pairs. In a later analysis, false discovery rates were estimated by permuting HLA or CMV assignments 20 times. A later analysis grouped co-occurring TCRs with DBSCAN, adding TCRdist sequence similarity when clustering within HLA-allele-positive subsets. Co-occurrence clustering excluded repertoires with fewer than 30,000 or more than 120,000 public chains, plus five with anomalous nucleotide sharing. The clones in this table, taken by TCRdb from immuneACCESS, are in-frame only. Not every clone is retained; where verified, under half of the shortfall comes from an unresolved V gene, and the cause of the rest is unknown. That table supplies the V and J calls and clone size; D and trimming were determined from the DNA. The sample data list about 130,000 clones, and 55% to 75% of these were observed just once. The top ten constitute approximately 2.9% of the sample.

The TCR comes from a human donor in good health. The sequenced material came from PBMCs. The chain couples TRBV19 to TRBJ2-2; a confident D gene designation cannot be given. The CDR3 loop reads CASSIFGPPPGELFF. The DNA reads TGTGCCAGTAGTATATTTGGGCCCCCTCCCGGGGAGCTGTTTTTT.